A selection of T cell receptor beta chains follows, all from one sample in a study of blood T cell repertoires in COVID-19. The method was immunoSEQ multiplex PCR; TCRdb's version includes in-frame clones alone and lacks a portion of them. Of about 140,000 clones listed, roughly 79% were seen once; the top ten hold 2.5% to 3%. Sequencing input: PBMCs or T cells enriched from blood (not recorded which). These receptors originate from a woman aged 50 to 60 who had recovered from COVID-19. The CDR3 runs from the conserved cysteine through the conserved F or W. A D gene is named only where the DNA matches it firmly. Part of the rows lack a size; the others show once, few, many or a class for expanded clones.

V gene: TRBV12-3/TRBV12-4
clone size: NA
D gene: TRBD2
J gene: TRBJ2-7
CDR3 DNA: TGTGCCAGCAGGCGGGAGGGTACCTACGAGCAGTACTTC
CDR3 protein: CASRREGTYEQYF

V gene: TRBV3-1/TRBV3-2
clone size: NA
D gene: NA
J gene: TRBJ2-1
CDR3 DNA: TGTGCCAGCAGCCTTAGTGGTGAGCAGTTCTTC
CDR3 protein: CASSLSGEQFF

V gene: TRBV10-1
clone size: NA
D gene: TRBD2
J gene: TRBJ2-2
CDR3 DNA: TGCGCCAGCAGTGAGTCGAGGTTCCGGGAGGTCCCCACAACCACCGGGGAGCTGTTTTTT
CDR3 protein: CASSESRFREVPTTTGELFF

V gene: TRBV29-1
clone size: NA
D gene: NA
J gene: TRBJ1-1
CDR3 DNA: TGCAGCGTTGATAAGTCAGGAACGGGGACTGAAGCTTTCTTT
CDR3 protein: CSVDKSGTGTEAFF

V gene: TRBV19
clone size: NA
D gene: NA
J gene: TRBJ1-4
CDR3 DNA: TGTGCCAGTAGTATAATGTGGGCGTATAATGAAAAACTGTTTTTT
CDR3 protein: CASSIMWAYNEKLFF

V gene: TRBV11-3
clone size: NA
D gene: TRBD2
J gene: TRBJ2-1
CDR3 DNA: TGTGCCAGCAGCTTAGTGGCTAGCGGGAGTCGGAATGAGCAGTTCTTC
CDR3 protein: CASSLVASGSRNEQFF

V gene: TRBV24-1
clone size: NA
D gene: TRBD1
J gene: TRBJ2-2
CDR3 DNA: TGTGCCACCAGTGAGGACAGGGGAACCGGGGAGCTGTTTTTT
CDR3 protein: CATSEDRGTGELFF

V gene: TRBV6-1
clone size: NA
D gene: TRBD2
J gene: TRBJ2-1
CDR3 DNA: TGTGCCAGCAGTGCATCTAGCGGGAGGGCCCCCAATGAGCAGTTCTTC
CDR3 protein: CASSASSGRAPNEQFF

V gene: TRBV30
clone size: NA
D gene: NA
J gene: TRBJ1-5
CDR3 DNA: TGTGCCTGGAGTCCGGGACTCGAGGATTCGCCCCAGCATTTT
CDR3 protein: CAWSPGLEDSPQHF

V gene: TRBV2
clone size: NA
D gene: NA
J gene: TRBJ1-6
CDR3 DNA: TGTGCCAGCACCTTAAGGGGCAGCTCCTATAATTCACCCCTCCACTTT
CDR3 protein: CASTLRGSSYNSPLHF

V gene: TRBV5-1
clone size: NA
D gene: TRBD1
J gene: TRBJ2-5
CDR3 DNA: TGCGCCAGCAGCCAGACAGGGGAAGAGACCCAGTACTTC
CDR3 protein: CASSQTGEETQYF

V gene: TRBV18
clone size: NA
D gene: NA
J gene: TRBJ1-1
CDR3 DNA: TGTGCCAGCTCACCGGCCACAGGGATCAACACTGAAGCTTTCTTT
CDR3 protein: CASSPATGINTEAFF

V gene: TRBV5-1
clone size: NA
D gene: TRBD2
J gene: TRBJ2-1
CDR3 DNA: TGCGCCAGCGAACTCGGGACTAACAATGAGCAGTTCTTC
CDR3 protein: CASELGTNNEQFF

V gene: TRBV10-2
clone size: NA
D gene: NA
J gene: TRBJ2-1
CDR3 DNA: TGCGCCAGCAGTGAGAGTTTCGGGAATGAGCAGTTCTTC
CDR3 protein: CASSESFGNEQFF

V gene: TRBV11-3
clone size: NA
D gene: NA
J gene: TRBJ2-6
CDR3 DNA: TGTGCCAGCAGCATCGGGGGGGCCAACGTCCTGACTTTC
CDR3 protein: CASSIGGANVLTF

V gene: TRBV11-2
clone size: NA
D gene: TRBD2
J gene: TRBJ2-2
CDR3 DNA: TGTGCCAGCAGCTATAGAGGGACTAGCGCGAAGGGCACCGGGGAGCTGTTTTTT
CDR3 protein: CASSYRGTSAKGTGELFF

V gene: TRBV6-6
clone size: NA
D gene: TRBD1
J gene: TRBJ2-7
CDR3 DNA: TGTGCCAGCAGACTAGGACAGGGGAACCACGAGCAGTACTTC
CDR3 protein: CASRLGQGNHEQYF

V gene: TRBV24-1
clone size: NA
D gene: TRBD2
J gene: TRBJ2-1
CDR3 DNA: TGTGCCACCAGTGACCGTGGACTAGCGGGAGGGCCTAACAATGAGCAGTTCTTC
CDR3 protein: CATSDRGLAGGPNNEQFF

V gene: TRBV7-9
clone size: few
D gene: TRBD1
J gene: TRBJ1-4
CDR3 DNA: TGTGCCAGCAGTCGGACAGGGGGCAGTGAAAAACTGTTTTTT
CDR3 protein: CASSRTGGSEKLFF

V gene: TRBV18
clone size: NA
D gene: NA
J gene: TRBJ2-7
CDR3 DNA: TGTGCCAGCTCACCACCGAAACAGGGTTCCTACGAGCAGTACTTC
CDR3 protein: CASSPPKQGSYEQYF

V gene: TRBV9
clone size: NA
D gene: TRBD1
J gene: TRBJ1-2
CDR3 DNA: TGTGCCAGCAGCCCGGGAGATTCAGGGGGCATGGCCCCTTACACCTTC
CDR3 protein: CASSPGDSGGMAPYTF

V gene: TRBV5-4
clone size: NA
D gene: TRBD1
J gene: TRBJ1-1
CDR3 DNA: TGTGCCAGCAGCTCACCAGGGGGGTCGAACACTGAAGCTTTCTTT
CDR3 protein: CASSSPGGSNTEAFF

V gene: TRBV3-1/TRBV3-2
clone size: NA
D gene: NA
J gene: TRBJ2-1
CDR3 DNA: TGTGCCAGCAGCCAAGTATACAATGAGCAGTTCTTC
CDR3 protein: CASSQVYNEQFF

V gene: TRBV19
clone size: NA
D gene: TRBD1
J gene: TRBJ2-7
CDR3 DNA: TGTGCCAGTAGTTATCGGGGACAGGGCCTAGCGGACGAGCAGTACTTC
CDR3 protein: CASSYRGQGLADEQYF

V gene: TRBV14
clone size: NA
D gene: NA
J gene: TRBJ1-2
CDR3 DNA: TGTGCCAGCAGCCAAGATTTATTAGCCTATGGCTACACCTTC
CDR3 protein: CASSQDLLAYGYTF

V gene: TRBV29-1
clone size: NA
D gene: TRBD1
J gene: TRBJ2-7
CDR3 DNA: TGCAGCGTCCGAGGGACAGCCTACGAGCAGTACTTC
CDR3 protein: CSVRGTAYEQYF

V gene: TRBV18
clone size: NA
D gene: TRBD1
J gene: TRBJ1-2
CDR3 DNA: TGTGCCAGCTCACCGGGACAGAGCTATGGCTACACCTTC
CDR3 protein: CASSPGQSYGYTF

V gene: TRBV5-1
clone size: NA
D gene: NA
J gene: TRBJ1-2
CDR3 DNA: TGCGCCAGCAGCTTGGCTCAGACAGGACCAGCTAACTATGGCTACACCTTC
CDR3 protein: CASSLAQTGPANYGYTF

V gene: TRBV7-2
clone size: NA
D gene: TRBD1
J gene: TRBJ2-5
CDR3 DNA: TGTGCCAGCAGTTATCCGGGACAGGGGAAGACCCAGTACTTC
CDR3 protein: CASSYPGQGKTQYF

V gene: TRBV29-1
clone size: NA
D gene: NA
J gene: TRBJ1-5
CDR3 DNA: TGCAGCGTTGATAGGGAGATATCGCCTCATCAGCCCCAGCATTTT
CDR3 protein: CSVDREISPHQPQHF

V gene: TRBV20-1
clone size: once
D gene: NA
J gene: TRBJ1-3
CDR3 DNA: TGCAGTGCTAGTGGGAGGGCTGGAAACACCATATATTTT
CDR3 protein: CSASGRAGNTIYF

V gene: TRBV5-1
clone size: NA
D gene: NA
J gene: TRBJ2-5
CDR3 DNA: TGCGCCAGCAGCCACGGGCAGGGGCAAGAGACCCAGTACTTC
CDR3 protein: CASSHGQGQETQYF

V gene: TRBV19
clone size: NA
D gene: NA
J gene: TRBJ2-5
CDR3 DNA: TGTGCCAGTAGTTACCGGGCGGGTGAGACCCAGTACTTC
CDR3 protein: CASSYRAGETQYF

V gene: TRBV19
clone size: NA
D gene: TRBD1
J gene: TRBJ1-2
CDR3 DNA: TGTGCCAGTAGTATCAGCAGGGGGTCCTATGGCTACACCTTC
CDR3 protein: CASSISRGSYGYTF

V gene: TRBV27
clone size: NA
D gene: NA
J gene: TRBJ1-4
CDR3 DNA: TGTGCCAGCAGTTTCTCAGGACTGGGGGCGGTTGAAAAACTGTTTTTT
CDR3 protein: CASSFSGLGAVEKLFF

V gene: TRBV5-4
clone size: NA
D gene: NA
J gene: TRBJ2-7
CDR3 DNA: TGTGCCAGCAGCTTGTCAGGGTACGAGCAGTACTTC
CDR3 protein: CASSLSGYEQYF